The T cell receptor beta chain under discussion was sequenced for a study of blood T cell repertoires in COVID-19. Study at large: Samples of COVID-19 (acute and convalescent) were obtained from the United States, Italy and Spain. Sources were T cells, B-cell-depleted T cells, or PBMCs; the material itself was cDNA or gDNA.

Authors' data handling: Counts of nucleated cells, estimated from reference gene primer amplification, were obtained. Clones were sequenced by immunoSEQ multiplex PCR, and TCRdb holds only the in-frame ones, with some missing. The V and J calls and clone size come from that table; D and trimming were worked out from the DNA. The data hold tens of thousands of clones, with 80% to 90% observed a single time. Germline trimming cut 2 bases from V and 4 bases from J; bases unmatched to any gene: 6. This CDR3 contains 15 residues. Looked up from germline, CDR1 is MNHEY and CDR2 is SMNVEV (reference sequence). This clone was counted a single time.

The chain carries TRBV27 and TRBJ2-3; 7 bases agree with TRBD2. The sample comprised peripheral blood. The sequence came from a man in his 60s with acute or convalescent COVID-19. CDR3 coding DNA: TGTGCCAGCAGTTTACGGGGGAGGGCCGCAGATACGCAGTATTTT. This codes for CASSLRGRAADTQYF.